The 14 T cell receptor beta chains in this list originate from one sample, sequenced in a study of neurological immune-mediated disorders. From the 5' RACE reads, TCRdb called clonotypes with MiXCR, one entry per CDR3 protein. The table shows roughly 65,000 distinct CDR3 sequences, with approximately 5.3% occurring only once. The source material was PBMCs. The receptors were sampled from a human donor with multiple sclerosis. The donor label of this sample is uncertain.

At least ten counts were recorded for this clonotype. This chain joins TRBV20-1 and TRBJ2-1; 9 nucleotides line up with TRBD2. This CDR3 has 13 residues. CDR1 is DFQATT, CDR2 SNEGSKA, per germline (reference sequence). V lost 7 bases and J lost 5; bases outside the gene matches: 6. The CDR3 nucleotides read TGCAGTGTAGAGCGGGGGGCAAACAATGAGCAGTTCTTC. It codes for CSVERGANNEQFF.

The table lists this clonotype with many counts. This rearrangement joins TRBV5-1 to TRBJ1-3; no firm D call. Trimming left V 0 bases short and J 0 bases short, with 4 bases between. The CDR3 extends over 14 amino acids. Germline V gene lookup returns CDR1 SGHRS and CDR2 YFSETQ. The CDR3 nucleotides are TGCGCCAGCAGCTTGGGCCGCTCTGGAAACACCATATATTTT. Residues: CASSLGRSGNTIYF.

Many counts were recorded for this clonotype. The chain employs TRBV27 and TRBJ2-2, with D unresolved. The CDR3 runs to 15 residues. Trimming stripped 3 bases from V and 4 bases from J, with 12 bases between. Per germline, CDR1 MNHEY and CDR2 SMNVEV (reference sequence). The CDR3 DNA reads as TGTGCCAGCAGTTTGTGGGCTCGAGGCACCGGGGAGCTGTTTTTT. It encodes CASSLWARGTGELFF.

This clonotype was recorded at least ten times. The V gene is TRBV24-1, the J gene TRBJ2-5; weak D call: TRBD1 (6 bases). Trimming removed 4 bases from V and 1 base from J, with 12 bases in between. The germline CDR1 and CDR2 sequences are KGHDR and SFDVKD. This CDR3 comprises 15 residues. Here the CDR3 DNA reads TGTGCCACCAGTGACCGTGACAGGCTCCAAGAGACCCAGTACTTC. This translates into CATSDRDRLQETQYF.

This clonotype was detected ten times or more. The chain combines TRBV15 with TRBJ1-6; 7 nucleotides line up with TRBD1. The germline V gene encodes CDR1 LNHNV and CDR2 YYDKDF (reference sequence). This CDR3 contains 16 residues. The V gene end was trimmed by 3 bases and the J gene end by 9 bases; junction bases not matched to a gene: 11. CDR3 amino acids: CATSRGPRQGVSPLHF. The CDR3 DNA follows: TGTGCCACCAGCAGGGGTCCGCGACAGGGTGTTTCACCCCTCCACTTT.

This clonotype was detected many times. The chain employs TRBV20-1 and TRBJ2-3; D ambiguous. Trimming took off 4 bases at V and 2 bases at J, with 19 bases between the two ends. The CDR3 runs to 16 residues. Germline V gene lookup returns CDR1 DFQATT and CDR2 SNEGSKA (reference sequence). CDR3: CSAKRAGSSSTDTQYF. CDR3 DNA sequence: TGCAGTGCTAAAAGGGCAGGTAGCTCATCCACAGATACGCAGTATTTT.

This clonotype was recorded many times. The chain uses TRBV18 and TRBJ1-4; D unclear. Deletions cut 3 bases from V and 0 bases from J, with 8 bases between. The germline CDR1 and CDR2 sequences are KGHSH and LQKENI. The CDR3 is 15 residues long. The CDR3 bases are TGTGCCAGCTCACCCGAGACGGCAACTAATGAAAAACTGTTTTTT. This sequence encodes CASSPETATNEKLFF.

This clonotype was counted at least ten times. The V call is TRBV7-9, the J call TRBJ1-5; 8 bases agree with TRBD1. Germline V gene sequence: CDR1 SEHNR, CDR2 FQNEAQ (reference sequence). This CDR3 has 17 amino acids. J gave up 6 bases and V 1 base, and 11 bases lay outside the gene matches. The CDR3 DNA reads TGTGCCAGCAGCTTAGTTGGGTGGTCAGGGGGCACTCAGCCCCAGCATTTT. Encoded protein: CASSLVGWSGGTQPQHF.

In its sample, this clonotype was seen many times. For the CDR3, the DNA is TGCGCCAGCAGCTGGGACAGCCGAAACACTGAAGCTTTCTTT. Translated: CASSWDSRNTEAFF. The chain joins TRBV5-1 to TRBJ1-1, with 7 bases lining up with TRBD1. The CDR3 extends over 14 amino acids. Germline CDR1 is SGHRS and CDR2 is YFSETQ. V lost 3 bases and J lost 2; bases outside the gene matches: 4.

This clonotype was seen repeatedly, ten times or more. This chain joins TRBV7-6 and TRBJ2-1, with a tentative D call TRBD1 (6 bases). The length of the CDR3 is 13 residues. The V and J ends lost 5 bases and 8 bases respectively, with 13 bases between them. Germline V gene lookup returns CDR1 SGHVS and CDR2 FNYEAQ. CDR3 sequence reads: CASSPYRDHEQFF. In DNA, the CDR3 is TGTGCCAGCAGCCCCTACAGGGACCATGAGCAGTTCTTC.

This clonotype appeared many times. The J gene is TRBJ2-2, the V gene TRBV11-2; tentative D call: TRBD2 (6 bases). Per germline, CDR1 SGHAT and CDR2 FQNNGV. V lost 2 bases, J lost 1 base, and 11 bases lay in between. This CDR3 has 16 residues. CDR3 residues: CASSLRFGGNTGELFF. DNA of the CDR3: TGTGCCAGCAGCTTACGGTTCGGGGGGAACACCGGGGAGCTGTTTTTT. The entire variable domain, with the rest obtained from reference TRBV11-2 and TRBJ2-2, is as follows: EAGVAQSPRYKIIEKRQSVAFWCNPISGHATLYWYQQILGQGPKLLIQFQNNGVVDDSQLPKDRFSAERLKGVDSTLKIQPAKLEDSAVYLCASSLRFGGNTGELFFGEGSRLTVL.

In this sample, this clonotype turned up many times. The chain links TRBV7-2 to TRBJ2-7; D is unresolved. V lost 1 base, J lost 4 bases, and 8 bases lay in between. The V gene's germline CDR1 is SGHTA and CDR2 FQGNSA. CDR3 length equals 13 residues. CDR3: CASSLGREYEQYF. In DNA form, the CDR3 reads TGTGCCAGCAGCTTAGGTAGAGAGTACGAGCAGTACTTC.

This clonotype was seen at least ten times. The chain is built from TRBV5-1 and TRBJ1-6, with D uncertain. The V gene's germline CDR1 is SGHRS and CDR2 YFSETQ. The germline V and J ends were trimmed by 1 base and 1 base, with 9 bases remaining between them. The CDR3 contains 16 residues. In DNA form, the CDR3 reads TGCGCCAGCAGCTTGACGGAGAGTTCCTATAATTCACCCCTCCACTTT. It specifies CASSLTESSYNSPLHF.

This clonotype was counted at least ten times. The CDR3 DNA follows: TGCGCCAGCAGCTTGGACACAGGGCGCGCTGAAGCTTTCTTT. Encoded protein: CASSLDTGRAEAFF. The rearrangement uses TRBV5-1 and TRBJ1-1; a weak D match, TRBD1 (6 bases). V was trimmed by 0 bases and J by 6 bases, leaving 12 bases between them. CDR3 size: 14 residues. From germline, CDR1 is SGHRS and CDR2 YFSETQ.